This T cell receptor beta chain is from a study of cytotoxic CD8 clonotypes in ibrutinib-treated CLL. Turning to the study itself: In all, roughly twelve patients were relapsed/refractory, approximately 16 were treatment-naive and fewer than 18 were IGHV unmutated. Study-level results: The times at which samples were taken varied between sustained-remission and progressing patients. Treatment left the uncommon public clonotypes either contracted or stable in frequency.

Produced via immunoSEQ multiplex PCR; TCRdb's table is partial and in-frame only. The profile shows 200,000 to 250,000 clones, about 75% of them singletons. TCR beta libraries used 1.5 to 2 micrograms of DNA from cryopreserved PBMCs. As for this clone: What it recognizes is unknown.

The TCR comes from a human donor with chronic lymphocytic leukemia. The source material was PBMCs, sampled after 12 months of ibrutinib treatment.

CDR3 loop: CAWGHPPNQPQHF. The CDR3 DNA reads TGTGCCTGGGGACACCCACCAAATCAGCCCCAGCATTTT. The V call is TRBV30, the J call TRBJ1-5; a weak D match, TRBD1 (5 bases). Germline V lookup: CDR1 GTSNPN, CDR2 SVGIG (reference sequence). The CDR3 extends over 13 amino acids. Trimming pared 5 bases from V and 4 bases from J, leaving 12 bases between.